Listed below are T cell receptor beta chains from one sample, sequenced in a study of lymphopenia after photon versus proton radiotherapy. TCRdb keeps only in-frame clones here, not all; method: immunoSEQ multiplex PCR. The table records about 5,000 clones, more than 75% of them present only once. The sequencing used peripheral blood, collected from a patient treated with photon-based radiotherapy. The receptors derive from a young man with gastric cancer. The conserved cysteine and the conserved F or W are not part of the CDR3 here. The order of the fields is J gene, V gene, CDR3 protein.

TRBJ1-3,TRBV9,ASSVRGDTVFIPPSSGNTIY
TRBJ2-3,TRBV11-2,ASSYGTAGNTQY
TRBJ1-3,TRBV7-6,ASSSTPENTQISGNTIY
TRBJ1-4,TRBV7-2,ASSPGGLNEKLF
TRBJ1-1,TRBV19,ASTRDSGRGAF
TRBJ1-2,TRBV6-1,ASSAGAAYGYT
TRBJ2-3,TRBV10-1,ASSPGQAPDTQY
TRBJ1-1,TRBV29-1,SFKPGGTEAF
TRBJ2-3,TRBV29-1,SVYADTQY
TRBJ2-3,TRBV7-3,ASSLTLTGDGTDTQY
TRBJ1-3,TRBV4-2,ASSQERENTIY
TRBJ1-1,TRBV12-5,ASGLPRTGGTEAF
TRBJ1-4,TRBV7-8,ASSFDYNEKLF
TRBJ2-1,TRBV20-1,SAALYNEQF
TRBJ2-2,TRBV6-5,ASTRAYSSGELF
TRBJ2-7,TRBV27,ASSSSTGANYEQY
TRBJ1-5,TRBV10-3,ATTDRPEDQPQH
TRBJ2-2,TRBV19,ASRSSGGARATGELF
TRBJ2-3,TRBV7-9,AGTDTQY
TRBJ1-1,TRBV7-9,ASSLEYSETF
TRBJ1-5,TRBV29-1,SVGTGGNQPQH